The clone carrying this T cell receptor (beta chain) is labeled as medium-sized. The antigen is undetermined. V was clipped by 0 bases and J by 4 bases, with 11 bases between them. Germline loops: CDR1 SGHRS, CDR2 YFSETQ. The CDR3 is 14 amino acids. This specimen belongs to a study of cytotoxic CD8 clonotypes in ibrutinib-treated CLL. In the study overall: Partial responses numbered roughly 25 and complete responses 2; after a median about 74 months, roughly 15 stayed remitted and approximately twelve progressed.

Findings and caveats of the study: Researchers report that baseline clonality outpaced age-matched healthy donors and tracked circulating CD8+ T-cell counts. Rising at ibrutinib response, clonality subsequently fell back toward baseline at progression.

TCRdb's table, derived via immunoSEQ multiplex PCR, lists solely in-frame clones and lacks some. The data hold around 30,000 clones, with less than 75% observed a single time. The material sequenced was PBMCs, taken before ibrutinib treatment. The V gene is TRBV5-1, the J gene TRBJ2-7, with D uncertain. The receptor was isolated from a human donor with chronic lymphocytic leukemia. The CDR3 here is CASSLAPGVYEQYF. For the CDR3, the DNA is TGCGCCAGCAGCTTGGCTCCAGGAGTTTACGAGCAGTACTTC.